This TCR beta chain was identified during a study of shared clonotypes between healthy human individuals. Donors, without exception, were Caucasian adults residing in Nashville, Tennessee. Germline V gene data show CDR1 as MDHEN and CDR2 as SYDVKM. This CDR3 has 17 residues. V was trimmed by 5 bases and J by 0 bases, leaving 20 bases between them. The authors loaded 200 ng DNA, 25,000 to 30,000 T cell genomes, into sorted-subset replicate PCRs. The table came from immunoSEQ multiplex PCR; TCRdb's copy has only in-frame clones and leaves some out. Found here are about 2.3 million clones, around 90% of them singletons; the top ten hold more than 0.35%.

The TCR sequence derives from a man aged 18 to 29 in good health. Some clones in this sample may be carry-over from other donors' samples. This sequence joins TRBV28 and TRBJ2-7; D remains ambiguous. Specimen: naive CD4+ T cells from PBMCs. Described subset: CD45RA+ positively selected. The DNA for the CDR3 is TGTGCCAGCAGTACCCTCAGCCAGAAGACGTTCTCCTACGAGCAGTACTTC. Its protein product is CASSTLSQKTFSYEQYF. The full variable domain, completed using reference TRBV28 and TRBJ2-7, is DVKVTQSSRYLVKRTGEKVFLECVQDMDHENMFWYRQDPGLGLRLIYFSYDVKMKEKGDIPEGYSVSREKKERFSLILESASTNQTSMYLCASSTLSQKTFSYEQYFGPGTRLTVT.